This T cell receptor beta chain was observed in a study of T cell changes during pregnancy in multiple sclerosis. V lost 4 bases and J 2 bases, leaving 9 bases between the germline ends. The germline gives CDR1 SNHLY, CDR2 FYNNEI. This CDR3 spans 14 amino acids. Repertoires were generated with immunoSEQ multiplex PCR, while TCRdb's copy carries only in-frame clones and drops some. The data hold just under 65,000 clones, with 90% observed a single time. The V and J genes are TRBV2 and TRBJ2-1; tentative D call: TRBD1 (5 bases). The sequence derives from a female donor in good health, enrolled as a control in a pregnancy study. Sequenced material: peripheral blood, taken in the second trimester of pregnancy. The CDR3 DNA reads TGTGCCAGCAGTGCCAGGGTTACCTACAATGAGCAGTTCTTC. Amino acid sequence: CASSARVTYNEQFF.